This TCR beta chain appears in the sequencing data of a study of tumor-infiltrating lymphocytes in localized non-small cell lung cancer. Study-wide background: Resected tumor was paired with non-adjacent uninvolved lung from the same patient. General study findings and limits: No T-cell fraction difference was seen between IM1 and IM2 tumors. Tumors had more T cell infiltration than uninvolved lung, per TCRbeta sequencing and CD3 counts. Different pieces of the same tissue were used for each assay.

The J segment lost 5 bases and the V segment lost 6 bases, leaving 2 bases of the junction unmatched. Germline-derived CDR1 and CDR2 are ENHRY and SYGVKD. The CDR3 consists of 13 residues. Using immunoSEQ multiplex PCR, the repertoire was profiled, and TCRdb retains in-frame clones only, with some absent. The table records about 10,000 clones, 80% to 90% of them present only once. With respect to this clone: The antigen is undetermined.

The source material was uninvolved lung tissue not adjacent to the tumor. This receptor was identified in a human donor with non-small cell lung cancer. The rearrangement uses TRBV10-3 and TRBJ2-7, with 12 bases that match TRBD1. The CDR3 is CAIRGTGGDEQYF. The CDR3 DNA sequence: TGTGCCATCAGGGGGACAGGGGGCGACGAGCAGTACTTC.